These 8 T cell receptor beta chains originate from one sample sequenced in a study of cytomegalovirus exposure and HLA in healthy donors. With 60 Vbeta and 13 Jbeta primers, the PCR was carried out. TCRdb's copy holds only in-frame clones and misses some; the assay was immunoSEQ multiplex PCR. This table has 100,000 to 150,000 clones, around 70% appearing once. Material: PBMCs. These TCRs come from a woman in her sixties in good health and CMV-seropositive.

This clone was picked up one time. The genes are TRBV7-9 and TRBJ2-5, with TRBD1 matching 10 bases. V lost 5 bases to trimming and J lost 4 bases; unmatched junction nucleotides: 7. Germline-derived CDR1 and CDR2 are SEHNR and FQNEAQ (reference sequence). The CDR3 is 15 residues long. In nucleotides, the CDR3 is TGTGCCAGCAGCACTTGGACAGGGGGGACAGAGACCCAGTACTTC. Translation: CASSTWTGGTETQYF.

The rearrangement links TRBV9 to TRBJ2-3; 9 nucleotides agree with TRBD2. The CDR3 runs 15 residues. Germline V lookup: CDR1 SGDLS, CDR2 YYNGEE. V trimming: 0 bases; J trimming: 4 bases; junction bases outside the gene matches: 3. The CDR3 region is CASSVASGVADTQYF. CDR3 nucleotides: TGTGCCAGCAGCGTAGCTAGCGGGGTAGCAGATACGCAGTATTTT.

The rearrangement joins TRBV18 to TRBJ2-4; 10 bases are shared with TRBD1. The CDR3 runs 16 residues. V trimming: 4 bases; J trimming: 1 base; junction bases outside the gene matches: 4. CDR1 and CDR2 from the germline V gene are KGHSH and LQKENI. In DNA form, the CDR3 reads TGTGCCAGCTCACTAGGACAGGGGGGCGCCAAAAACATTCAGTACTTC. It is translated as CASSLGQGGAKNIQYF.

The V and J genes are TRBV11-2 and TRBJ2-7, with TRBD1 matching over 8 bases. In germline, CDR1 is SGHAT, CDR2 FQNNGV. The CDR3 has 15 amino acids. The ends lost 5 bases at V and 2 bases at J; junction bases unmatched: 8. The CDR3 DNA reads TGTGCCAGCAGCCCTGGGGCAGGGGGCACCTACGAGCAGTACTTC. Amino acid sequence: CASSPGAGGTYEQYF.

The chain joins TRBV9 to TRBJ1-4, with 8 positions matching TRBD1. The CDR3 has 14 amino acids. After removal of 4 bases from V and 3 bases from J, the junction contained 2 bases not matched to a gene. Germline V gene sequence: CDR1 SGDLS, CDR2 YYNGEE. CDR3 sequence: CASSPTGANEKLFF. As DNA, the CDR3 is TGTGCCAGCAGCCCGACAGGGGCTAATGAAAAACTGTTTTTT.

The rearrangement uses TRBV5-1 and TRBJ2-3; D gene ambiguous. The V end lost 0 bases, the J end lost 6 bases, and 5 bases lay between the germline ends. This CDR3 region has 12 residues. Germline CDR1 SGHRS, CDR2 YFSETQ. CDR3 loop: CASSLVEDTQYF. The CDR3 DNA sequence: TGCGCCAGCAGCTTGGTAGAGGATACGCAGTATTTT.

The V call is TRBV14, the J call TRBJ2-1; D perhaps matches TRBD2 (6 bases). CDR3 length: 20 residues. V was cut by 2 bases and J by 6 bases, with 29 bases left in between. Germline V gene data show CDR1 as SGHDN and CDR2 as FVKESK. As DNA, the CDR3 is TGTGCCAGCAGCCAACTCTTCGAGGAGGGACGTCTACGTCGGGCCAATGAGCAGTTCTTC. This encodes CASSQLFEEGRLRRANEQFF.

V and J are TRBV5-8 and TRBJ1-3, with 7 positions matching TRBD1. J was trimmed by 0 bases and V by 4 bases; bases with no gene match: 4. Germline-derived CDR1 and CDR2 are SGHTS and YDEGEE. This CDR3 comprises 15 residues. CDR3 in DNA: TGTGCCAGCAGCCCTGGGACAGCCTCTGGAAACACCATATATTTT. Its protein is CASSPGTASGNTIYF.